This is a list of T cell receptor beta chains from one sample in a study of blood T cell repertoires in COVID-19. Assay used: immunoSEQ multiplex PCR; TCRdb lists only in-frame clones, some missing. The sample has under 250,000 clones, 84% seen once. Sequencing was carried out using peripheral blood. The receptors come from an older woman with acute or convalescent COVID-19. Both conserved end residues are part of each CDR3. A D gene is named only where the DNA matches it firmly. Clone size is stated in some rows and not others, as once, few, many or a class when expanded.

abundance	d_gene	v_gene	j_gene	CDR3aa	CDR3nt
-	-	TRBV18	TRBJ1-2	CASSPGGNYGYTF	TGTGCCAGCTCCCCCGGGGGAAACTATGGCTACACCTTC
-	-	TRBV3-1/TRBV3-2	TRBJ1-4	CASSPSGRGEKLFF	TGTGCCAGCAGTCCTTCAGGGCGTGGGGAAAAACTGTTTTTT
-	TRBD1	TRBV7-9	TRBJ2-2	CASGDRGNTGELFF	TGTGCCTCTGGGGACAGGGGAAACACCGGGGAGCTGTTTTTT
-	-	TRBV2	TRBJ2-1	CASSGPGISSYNEQFF	TGTGCCAGCAGCGGCCCGGGGATCAGCTCCTACAATGAGCAGTTCTTC
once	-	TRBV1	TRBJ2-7	CTSSPRSLYEQYF	TGCACCAGCAGCCCCCGGTCCCTCTACGAGCAGTACTTC
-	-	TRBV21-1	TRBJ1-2	CASSKWRQRRVYGYTF	TGTGCCAGCAGCAAATGGCGCCAGCGGAGGGTTTATGGCTACACCTTC
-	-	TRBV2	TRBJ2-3	CASSADRGTQYF	TGTGCCAGCAGTGCGGACCGGGGAACGCAGTATTTT
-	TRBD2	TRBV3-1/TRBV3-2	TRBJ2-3	CASSHPSGGIDTQYF	TGTGCCAGCAGCCACCCTAGCGGGGGAATAGATACGCAGTATTTT
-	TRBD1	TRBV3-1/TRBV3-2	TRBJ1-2	CASRGQGSGYTF	TGTGCCAGCAGGGGACAGGGAAGTGGCTACACCTTC
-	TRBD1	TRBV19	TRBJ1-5	CASKGDRSNQPQHF	TGTGCCAGCAAGGGGGACAGGAGCAATCAGCCCCAGCATTTT
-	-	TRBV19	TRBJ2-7	CASSNTILATYEQYF	TGTGCCAGTAGTAATACGATTCTAGCGACCTACGAGCAGTACTTC
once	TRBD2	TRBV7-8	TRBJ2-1	CASSPFSGGLWEQFF	TGTGCCAGCAGCCCCTTTAGCGGGGGGCTATGGGAGCAGTTCTTC
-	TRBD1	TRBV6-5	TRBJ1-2	CASSYSRHRGYGYTF	TGTGCCAGCAGTTACTCGAGGCACAGGGGATATGGCTACACCTTC
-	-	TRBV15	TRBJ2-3	CATSRSQRDTQYF	TGTGCCACCAGCAGATCGCAACGGGATACGCAGTATTTT
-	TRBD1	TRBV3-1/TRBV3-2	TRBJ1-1	CASRDRVGGAFF	TGTGCCAGCAGAGACAGGGTAGGAGGCGCTTTCTTT
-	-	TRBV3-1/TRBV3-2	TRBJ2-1	CASTAARGTLVLGEQFF	TGTGCCAGCACCGCGGCTAGAGGGACACTAGTGTTGGGTGAGCAGTTCTTC
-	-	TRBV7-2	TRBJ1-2	CASSSLGGGGYYGYTF	TGTGCCAGCAGCTCCTTAGGCGGGGGGGGATACTATGGCTACACCTTC
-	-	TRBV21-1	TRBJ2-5	CASSKEAGAIFQETQYF	TGTGCCAGCAGCAAAGAGGCAGGTGCAATCTTCCAAGAGACCCAGTACTTC
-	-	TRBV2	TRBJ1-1	CASSNEYSNTEAFF	TGTGCCAGCAGTAACGAGTATTCGAACACTGAAGCTTTCTTT
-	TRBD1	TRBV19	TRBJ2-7	CASRSPGQGADEQYF	TGTGCCAGTAGATCCCCGGGACAGGGGGCCGACGAGCAGTACTTC
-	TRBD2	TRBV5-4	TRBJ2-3	CASSVKLAGLTDTQYF	TGTGCCAGCAGCGTTAAACTAGCGGGGCTCACAGATACGCAGTATTTT
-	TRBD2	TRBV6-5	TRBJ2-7	CASSYSTSGGYYEQYF	TGTGCCAGCAGTTACTCGACTAGCGGGGGATATTACGAGCAGTACTTC